A selection of T cell receptor beta chains follows, all from one sample in a study of T cells in Graves' hyperthyroidism and ophthalmopathy. In TCRdb, the multiplex PCR reads were re-called with MiXCR into one record per CDR3 protein. The sample has fewer than 800,000 distinct CDR3 sequences; roughly 17% are singletons. The sample taken for sequencing was blood. The origin of the receptors is a man aged 18 to 29 with Graves' hyperthyroidism. CDR3s include the opening cysteine and the closing phenylalanine or tryptophan. Fields, in order: V gene, D gene, J gene, clone size, CDR3 length, CDR3 DNA, CDR3 protein. The D gene is left open where the match is weak. A row's size may be missing; if present it is once, few, many or a size class.

v_gene: TRBV11-2
d_gene: TRBD2
j_gene: TRBJ2-1
abundance: many
len: 14
CDR3nt: TGTGCCAGCAATCTAGCGGGAGAATGGAATGAGCAGTTCTTC
CDR3aa: CASNLAGEWNEQFF

v_gene: TRBV9
d_gene: -
j_gene: TRBJ1-3
abundance: -
len: 15
CDR3nt: TGTGCCAGCAGCGCTTACAGAGTCTCTGGAAACACCATATATTTT
CDR3aa: CASSAYRVSGNTIYF

v_gene: TRBV6-2/TRBV6-3
d_gene: -
j_gene: TRBJ1-5
abundance: many
len: 13
CDR3nt: TGTGCCAGCAGTTATACCCCCTCGCAGCCCCAGCATTTT
CDR3aa: CASSYTPSQPQHF

v_gene: TRBV7-3
d_gene: TRBD1
j_gene: TRBJ1-1
abundance: many
len: 14
CDR3nt: TGTGCCAGCAACTCGGGACAGGGCGCGGATGAAGCTTTCTTT
CDR3aa: CASNSGQGADEAFF

v_gene: TRBV7-2
d_gene: -
j_gene: TRBJ2-7
abundance: many
len: 15
CDR3nt: TGTGCCAGCGCGCCCCGTTGGACAGCTTCCTACGAGCAGTACTTC
CDR3aa: CASAPRWTASYEQYF

v_gene: TRBV27
d_gene: TRBD1
j_gene: TRBJ2-5
abundance: many
len: 16
CDR3nt: TGTGCCAGCAGTCCGACCCTAAGGACAGGGGAGCAGACCCAGTACTTC
CDR3aa: CASSPTLRTGEQTQYF

v_gene: TRBV6-1
d_gene: TRBD1
j_gene: TRBJ1-5
abundance: many
len: 15
CDR3nt: TGTGCCAGCAGCCACCCAGGGGGCATTGTTCAGCCCCAGCATTTT
CDR3aa: CASSHPGGIVQPQHF

v_gene: TRBV7-6
d_gene: TRBD2
j_gene: TRBJ2-2
abundance: -
len: 14
CDR3nt: TGTGCCAGCAGCTCCGGACTAGGTGGCGGGGAGCTGTTTTTT
CDR3aa: CASSSGLGGGELFF

v_gene: TRBV24-1
d_gene: -
j_gene: TRBJ2-3
abundance: many
len: 14
CDR3nt: TGTGCCACCAGTGATCCTACAGGCCCAGATACGCAGTATTTT
CDR3aa: CATSDPTGPDTQYF

v_gene: TRBV28
d_gene: -
j_gene: TRBJ1-5
abundance: few
len: 15
CDR3nt: TGTGCCAGCAGTTTATCCGCAGGGTACAATCAGCCCCAGCATTTT
CDR3aa: CASSLSAGYNQPQHF

v_gene: TRBV13
d_gene: -
j_gene: TRBJ2-7
abundance: -
len: 13
CDR3nt: TGTGCCAGCAGCTTAGGAGCGGGTCGAGAGCAGTACTTC
CDR3aa: CASSLGAGREQYF

v_gene: TRBV10-3
d_gene: -
j_gene: TRBJ1-4
abundance: many
len: 14
CDR3nt: TGTGCCATCAGTGGGACAGCCACCAGTGAAAAACTGTTTTTT
CDR3aa: CAISGTATSEKLFF

v_gene: TRBV2
d_gene: -
j_gene: TRBJ2-2
abundance: few
len: 16
CDR3nt: TGTGCCAGCAGTGCCCGACCGCCCGCTTCGCCCGGGGAGCTGTTTTTT
CDR3aa: CASSARPPASPGELFF

v_gene: TRBV28
d_gene: TRBD1
j_gene: TRBJ2-5
abundance: many
len: 14
CDR3nt: TGTGCCACCTCCCCGGGACAGGTTGGGGAGACCCAGTACTTC
CDR3aa: CATSPGQVGETQYF

v_gene: TRBV11-3
d_gene: -
j_gene: TRBJ2-7
abundance: many
len: 14
CDR3nt: TGTGCCAGCAGCTTAACCCTGAATGGAGGCGAGCAGTACTTC
CDR3aa: CASSLTLNGGEQYF

v_gene: TRBV7-6
d_gene: -
j_gene: TRBJ2-1
abundance: -
len: 13
CDR3nt: TGTGCCAGCAGCCTGGGCCAGATTACTGAGCAGTTCTTC
CDR3aa: CASSLGQITEQFF

v_gene: TRBV5-1
d_gene: TRBD2
j_gene: TRBJ2-7
abundance: few
len: 14
CDR3nt: TGCGCCAGCAGCTTGGAACTAGCGGGAGCCGGGCAGTACTTC
CDR3aa: CASSLELAGAGQYF

v_gene: TRBV30
d_gene: TRBD1
j_gene: TRBJ1-5
abundance: -
len: 14
CDR3nt: TGTGCCTGGAGTTTAGGACAGGGGGCTCAGCCCCAGCATTTT
CDR3aa: CAWSLGQGAQPQHF

v_gene: TRBV11-2
d_gene: -
j_gene: TRBJ2-2
abundance: few
len: 13
CDR3nt: TGTGCCAGCAGCTTTAGGGAAGCCGGGGAGCTGTTTTTT
CDR3aa: CASSFREAGELFF

v_gene: TRBV12-3/TRBV12-4
d_gene: TRBD2
j_gene: TRBJ2-1
abundance: many
len: 18
CDR3nt: TGTGCCAGCAGTTTAGGGTCTAGCGGCTTTCTCTCCTACAATGAGCAGTTCTTC
CDR3aa: CASSLGSSGFLSYNEQFF

v_gene: TRBV27
d_gene: -
j_gene: TRBJ2-7
abundance: few
len: 14
CDR3nt: TGTGCCAGCAGTCTGTGGGGGCAATACAATGAGCAGTACTTC
CDR3aa: CASSLWGQYNEQYF

v_gene: TRBV2
d_gene: -
j_gene: TRBJ1-5
abundance: many
len: 14
CDR3nt: TGTGCCAGCAGTGATGTCCGGGGCGATCAGCCCCAGCATTTT
CDR3aa: CASSDVRGDQPQHF

v_gene: TRBV18
d_gene: TRBD1
j_gene: TRBJ1-4
abundance: -
len: 15
CDR3nt: TGTGCCAGCGCCAACCCAGGGGGCGGAAATGAAAAACTGTTTTTT
CDR3aa: CASANPGGGNEKLFF

v_gene: TRBV2
d_gene: -
j_gene: TRBJ1-2
abundance: -
len: 14
CDR3nt: TGTGCCTCGAATCAGAGGGCCGGGGAAGGCGGCTACACCTTC
CDR3aa: CASNQRAGEGGYTF

v_gene: TRBV7-9
d_gene: -
j_gene: TRBJ2-1
abundance: many
len: 13
CDR3nt: TGTGCCAGCAGCTTATACGAATACAATGAGCAGTTCTTC
CDR3aa: CASSLYEYNEQFF

v_gene: TRBV2
d_gene: -
j_gene: TRBJ2-2
abundance: -
len: 15
CDR3nt: TGTGCCAGCCTCGAACGGACGGGACTCACCGGGGAGCTGTTTTTT
CDR3aa: CASLERTGLTGELFF

v_gene: TRBV28
d_gene: -
j_gene: TRBJ2-7
abundance: many
len: 15
CDR3nt: TGTGCCAGCAGTTTGCTCGGGGCCGAGGGGAACGAGCAGTACTTC
CDR3aa: CASSLLGAEGNEQYF

v_gene: TRBV20-1
d_gene: -
j_gene: TRBJ2-1
abundance: few
len: 15
CDR3nt: TGCAGTGCGCCGGGCGTCGCGGAAGGATACAATGAGCAGTTCTTC
CDR3aa: CSAPGVAEGYNEQFF

v_gene: TRBV6-1
d_gene: -
j_gene: TRBJ2-1
abundance: many
len: 15
CDR3nt: TGTGCCAGCAGTTCCCCAAGTTTGTCCTACAATGAGCAGTTCTTC
CDR3aa: CASSSPSLSYNEQFF

v_gene: TRBV12-3/TRBV12-4
d_gene: TRBD1
j_gene: TRBJ2-7
abundance: many
len: 14
CDR3nt: TGTGCCAGCAGCTCCGGGACAGGGGTGTTCGAGCAGTACTTC
CDR3aa: CASSSGTGVFEQYF

v_gene: TRBV6-2/TRBV6-3
d_gene: -
j_gene: TRBJ2-1
abundance: many
len: 13
CDR3nt: TGTGCCAGCAGTTCTGAGGGGCTCAATGAGCAGTTCTTC
CDR3aa: CASSSEGLNEQFF

v_gene: TRBV30
d_gene: -
j_gene: TRBJ2-7
abundance: few
len: 13
CDR3nt: TGTGCCTGGAGTGTAGGGACCTCCTACGAGCAGTACTTC
CDR3aa: CAWSVGTSYEQYF

v_gene: TRBV12-5
d_gene: TRBD2
j_gene: TRBJ2-1
abundance: few
len: 12
CDR3nt: TGTGGGGGACTAGCGGATAACAATGAGCAGTTCTTC
CDR3aa: CGGLADNNEQFF

v_gene: TRBV12-3/TRBV12-4
d_gene: -
j_gene: TRBJ1-1
abundance: many
len: 13
CDR3nt: TGTGCCAGCAGTTTAATAGGGGACACTGAAGCTTTCTTT
CDR3aa: CASSLIGDTEAFF

v_gene: TRBV10-2
d_gene: -
j_gene: TRBJ1-6
abundance: -
len: 13
CDR3nt: TGCGCCAGCAGGGACAGTGTAGATTCACCCCTCCACTTT
CDR3aa: CASRDSVDSPLHF

v_gene: TRBV27
d_gene: -
j_gene: TRBJ2-1
abundance: -
len: 13
CDR3nt: TGTGCCAGCAGTCCCCTGAGCTTGGGGGAGCAGTTCTTC
CDR3aa: CASSPLSLGEQFF

v_gene: TRBV28
d_gene: -
j_gene: TRBJ1-2
abundance: many
len: 14
CDR3nt: TGTGCCAGCAGTTTAACAGGGCCTAACTATGGCTACACCTTC
CDR3aa: CASSLTGPNYGYTF

v_gene: TRBV28
d_gene: TRBD1
j_gene: TRBJ2-7
abundance: once
len: 15
CDR3nt: TGTGCCAGCAGTTTATTAGGGGGCCGTCGGTACGAGCAGTACTTC
CDR3aa: CASSLLGGRRYEQYF

v_gene: TRBV12-3/TRBV12-4
d_gene: TRBD2
j_gene: TRBJ2-3
abundance: many
len: 12
CDR3nt: TGTGCCAGCAGCTCTAGCGGGATAACGCAGTATTTT
CDR3aa: CASSSSGITQYF

v_gene: TRBV29-1
d_gene: -
j_gene: TRBJ2-3
abundance: -
len: 15
CDR3nt: TGCAGCGTTGAAACCTCCGGAGCAGCCACAGATACGCAGTATTTT
CDR3aa: CSVETSGAATDTQYF

v_gene: TRBV20-1
d_gene: -
j_gene: TRBJ2-1
abundance: -
len: 13
CDR3nt: TGCAGTGCTAGAAAGCGGACCTACAATGAGCAGTTCTTC
CDR3aa: CSARKRTYNEQFF

v_gene: TRBV11-3
d_gene: -
j_gene: TRBJ2-1
abundance: many
len: 13
CDR3nt: TGTGCCAGCAGCTTAGGGCCATACTCTGAGCAGTTCTTC
CDR3aa: CASSLGPYSEQFF

v_gene: TRBV28
d_gene: TRBD2
j_gene: TRBJ2-1
abundance: few
len: 18
CDR3nt: TGTGCCAGCAGTAAGCTAGCGGGAGAAGGGAGCTCCTACAATGAGCAGTTCTTC
CDR3aa: CASSKLAGEGSSYNEQFF

v_gene: TRBV6-6
d_gene: -
j_gene: TRBJ1-1
abundance: -
len: 19
CDR3nt: TGTGCCAGCAGTTACTCGAAGGCTTCAGGGGCCGGCATGAACACTGAAGCTTTCTTT
CDR3aa: CASSYSKASGAGMNTEAFF

v_gene: TRBV12-3/TRBV12-4
d_gene: TRBD2
j_gene: TRBJ2-7
abundance: -
len: 15
CDR3nt: TGTGCCAGCAATCATGCGGGAGGCAAGTACTACGAGCAGTACTTC
CDR3aa: CASNHAGGKYYEQYF

v_gene: TRBV10-3
d_gene: TRBD2
j_gene: TRBJ2-7
abundance: many
len: 16
CDR3nt: TGTGCCATCAGTGGGACTAGCGGGAACGCCGGCTACGAGCAGTACTTC
CDR3aa: CAISGTSGNAGYEQYF

v_gene: TRBV27
d_gene: -
j_gene: TRBJ1-1
abundance: many
len: 13
CDR3nt: TGTGCCAGCAGTTTAGCGGCGGGAACTGAAGCTTTCTTT
CDR3aa: CASSLAAGTEAFF